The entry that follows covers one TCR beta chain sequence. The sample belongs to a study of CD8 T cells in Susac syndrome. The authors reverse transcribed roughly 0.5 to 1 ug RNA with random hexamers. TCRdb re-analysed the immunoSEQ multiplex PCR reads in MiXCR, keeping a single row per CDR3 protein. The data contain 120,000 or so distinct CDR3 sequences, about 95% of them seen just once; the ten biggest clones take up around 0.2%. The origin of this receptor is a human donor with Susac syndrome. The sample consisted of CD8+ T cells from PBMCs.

The CDR3 reads CASSAGAGYGYTF. The DNA for the CDR3 is TGTGCCAGCAGCGCTGGGGCTGGATATGGCTACACCTTC. The gene calls are TRBV4-2 and TRBJ1-2, with a possible D match to TRBD1 (5 bases). Per germline, CDR1 LGHNA and CDR2 YNFKEQ. The CDR3 extends over 13 amino acids. V gave up 5 bases and J gave up 5 bases, with 12 bases separating them.